These 32 T cell receptor beta chains were all obtained from the same sample, sequenced in a study of cytomegalovirus exposure and HLA in healthy donors. It was with 60 Vbeta and 13 Jbeta primers that the PCR ran. Sequencing was performed with immunoSEQ multiplex PCR; in TCRdb, only in-frame clones are kept and a portion is missing. This table has 85,000 to 130,000 clones, around 82% appearing once. Sequenced material: PBMCs. These receptors were collected from a man aged 45-65 years in good health and CMV-seronegative.

This chain uses TRBV19 with TRBJ1-5, with 7 positions matching TRBD1. The CDR3 runs to 14 residues. Per germline, CDR1 LNHDA and CDR2 SQIVND (reference sequence). The V and J ends lost 4 bases and 7 bases, in that order; junction bases with no gene match: 7. CDR3 nucleotide sequence: TGTGCCAGTAGTAGAGACAGGGATGAACAGCCCCAGCATTTT. As protein: CASSRDRDEQPQHF.

This clone was seen more than once but under ten times. This sequence joins TRBV18 and TRBJ1-2; D is unresolved. V gave up 4 bases and J gave up 3 bases, with 15 bases separating them. The CDR3 has 15 residues. Germline CDR1 reads KGHSH; CDR2 reads LQKENI. CDR3 region: CASSQERAEHYGYTF. The CDR3 DNA follows: TGTGCCAGCTCACAAGAGAGGGCTGAGCACTATGGCTACACCTTC. The variable domain in full, completed from reference TRBV18 and TRBJ1-2, reads NAGVMQNPRHLVRRRGQEARLRCSPMKGHSHVYWYRQLPEEGLKFMVYLQKENIIDESGMPKERFSAEFPKEGPSILRIQQVVRGDSAAYFCASSQERAEHYGYTFGSGTRLTVV.

The rearrangement links TRBV7-6 to TRBJ2-2; D ambiguous. Deletions cut 2 bases from V and 7 bases from J, with 8 bases between. Germline V lookup: CDR1 SGHVS, CDR2 FNYEAQ. The CDR3 sequence is 13 residues long. CDR3 bases: TGTGCCAGCAGCTTACCGACAAACGGGGAGCTGTTTTTT. Its translation is CASSLPTNGELFF.

This rearrangement joins TRBV19 to TRBJ1-1; perhaps TRBD1 as D (6 bases). V dropped 7 bases and J dropped 1 base, with 13 bases sitting between them. Per the germline V gene, CDR1 is LNHDA and CDR2 is SQIVND (reference sequence). This CDR3 is built from 14 residues. CDR3 bases: TGTGCCAGTATGGTGGGGGCGGCGAACACTGAAGCTTTCTTT. It specifies CASMVGAANTEAFF.

The chain carries TRBV7-9 and TRBJ2-7; 7 nucleotides line up with TRBD2. The V gene's germline CDR1 is SEHNR and CDR2 FQNEAQ (reference sequence). With 3 bases clipped from V and 2 bases from J, the junction kept 7 bases outside the gene matches. The length of the CDR3 is 15 residues. This CDR3 is CASSFGGGRAYEQYF. CDR3 bases: TGTGCCAGCAGCTTTGGGGGTGGGAGGGCCTACGAGCAGTACTTC.

Only a few counts were recorded for this clone. This chain uses TRBV13 with TRBJ2-1, with TRBD2 matching 8 bases. The CDR3 totals 14 residues. Trimming took 5 bases from V and 8 from J; bases not matched to a gene: 8. Germline values: CDR1 PRHDT, CDR2 FYEKMQ (reference sequence). CDR3 loop: CASSTREVGDEQFF. CDR3 sequence (DNA): TGTGCCAGCAGCACGCGGGAGGTTGGGGATGAGCAGTTCTTC.

The chain links TRBV28 to TRBJ1-1, with D perhaps matching TRBD1 (6 bases). The V gene lost 8 bases and the J gene lost 8 bases, with 12 bases spanning the gap. CDR3 size: 11 residues. CDR1 and CDR2 from the germline V gene are MDHEN and SYDVKM. The CDR3 protein is CASAERGEAFF. The CDR3 region has the DNA TGTGCCAGCGCGGAGAGGGGGGAAGCTTTCTTT.

This clone was counted between two and nine times. V gene TRBV6-6 combines with J gene TRBJ2-1; D is uncertain. The CDR3 extends over 15 amino acids. V shed 0 bases and J shed 5 bases, with 11 bases lying between them. In germline, CDR1 is MNHNY, CDR2 SVGAGI (reference sequence). The CDR3 sequence: CASSYSNAGDNEQFF. Here the CDR3 DNA reads TGTGCCAGCAGTTACTCGAACGCAGGCGACAATGAGCAGTTCTTC.

This chain connects TRBV20-1 to TRBJ1-1, with D tentatively TRBD1 (5 bases). This CDR3 has 10 amino acids. CDR1 is DFQATT, CDR2 SNEGSKA, per germline (reference sequence). DNA of the CDR3: TGCAGGACAGCGAACACTGAAGCTTTCTTT. It is translated as CRTANTEAFF.

The V gene is TRBV6-4, the J gene TRBJ1-1, with 10 nucleotides matching TRBD1. Losses at the gene ends were 6 bases for V and 4 bases for J; bases not matched to a gene: 5. Germline V gene lookup returns CDR1 MRHNA and CDR2 SNTAGT. The CDR3 contains 14 residues. The CDR3 region is CASRRDRGITEAFF. CDR3 bases: TGTGCCAGCAGGCGGGACAGGGGTATCACTGAAGCTTTCTTT.

This clone was found once. The chain couples TRBV2 to TRBJ2-3; a possible D gene is TRBD2 (6 bases). Germline-derived CDR1 and CDR2 are SNHLY and FYNNEI. V gave up 4 bases and J gave up 3 bases, with 14 bases separating them. The CDR3 runs to 15 residues. The CDR3 DNA reads as TGTGCCAGCAGTGCCCGTCGGGGGTTGACAGATACGCAGTATTTT. Translation: CASSARRGLTDTQYF.

This clone was seen once. The CDR3: CSVDVPGTVNYEQYF. CDR3 DNA sequence: TGCAGCGTCGACGTACCCGGGACAGTTAACTACGAGCAGTACTTC. V gene TRBV29-1 combines with J gene TRBJ2-5, with TRBD1 identical over 7 bases. The J call may be wrong; the DNA end is better matched by TRBJ2-7. CDR1 and CDR2 from the germline V gene are SQVTM and ANQGSEA. The CDR3 covers 15 residues.

The J gene is TRBJ2-3, the V gene TRBV19; 7 nucleotides agree with TRBD1. J gave up 5 bases and V 9 bases, and 8 bases lay outside the gene matches. Germline V gene lookup returns CDR1 LNHDA and CDR2 SQIVND (reference sequence). The CDR3 is 13 amino acids. Here the CDR3 DNA reads TGTGCCAGCGAGGGACAGCTTCGAGATACGCAGTATTTT. Translation gives CASEGQLRDTQYF.

The V call is TRBV19, the J call TRBJ1-4; a weak D match, TRBD1 (5 bases). This CDR3 has 14 amino acids. CDR1 LNHDA and CDR2 SQIVND come from the germline V gene (reference sequence). Trimming took off 5 bases at V and 1 base at J, with 8 bases between the two ends. The CDR3 DNA reads TGTGCCAGTAGTGCTCAGGGAACTAATGAAAAACTGTTTTTT. This sequence encodes CASSAQGTNEKLFF.

The J gene is TRBJ2-5, the V gene TRBV19; D remains unclear. The V and J ends lost 5 bases and 0 bases respectively, with 7 bases between them. Germline loops: CDR1 LNHDA, CDR2 SQIVND (reference sequence). The CDR3 sequence is 13 residues long. CDR3 sequence reads: CASSADYQETQYF. The CDR3 DNA follows: TGTGCCAGTAGTGCAGATTACCAAGAGACCCAGTACTTC.

The chain combines TRBV19 with TRBJ2-7, with TRBD1 identical over 7 bases. This CDR3 has 15 amino acids. V dropped 5 bases and J dropped 1; count of bases not matched to a gene: 8. Germline V lookup: CDR1 LNHDA, CDR2 SQIVND (reference sequence). The CDR3 is CASSQGTARSYEQYV. The CDR3 coding sequence is TGTGCCAGTAGTCAGGGGACAGCCCGTTCCTACGAGCAGTACGTC.

This chain links TRBV27 with TRBJ1-5; D possibly corresponds to TRBD1 (5 bases). Germline CDR1 MNHEY, CDR2 SMNVEV (reference sequence). The CDR3 is 14 amino acids. V was pared by 2 bases and J by 2 bases, with 7 bases between. CDR3 sequence: CASSLGGGNQPQHF. In DNA form, the CDR3 reads TGTGCCAGCAGTTTAGGGGGGGGCAATCAGCCCCAGCATTTT.

The gene calls are TRBV10-3 and TRBJ1-1; possible D gene TRBD1, 6 bases. V was trimmed by 6 bases and J by 2 bases, leaving 10 bases between them. The CDR3 extends over 13 amino acids. Germline CDR1 ENHRY, CDR2 SYGVKD. As DNA, the CDR3 is TGTGCCATCAGACGGGACACCAACACTGAAGCTTTCTTT. Translated, it gives CAIRRDTNTEAFF.

The chain is built from TRBV5-4 and TRBJ2-7; TRBD1 matches at 7 bases. The CDR3 contains 15 residues. V was clipped by 4 bases and J by 3 bases; unmatched bases: 10. Germline values: CDR1 SGHNT, CDR2 YYREEE (reference sequence). The CDR3 nucleotides read TGTGCCAGCAGCCCGGGACAGACTCTATTCTACGAGCAGTACTTC. This translates into CASSPGQTLFYEQYF.

The V and J genes are TRBV10-3 and TRBJ2-1, with 11 bases lining up with TRBD2. The CDR3 extends over 15 amino acids. Germline CDR1 ENHRY, CDR2 SYGVKD. V was clipped by 8 bases and J by 7 bases; unmatched bases: 10. CDR3: CAISGSGGASNEQFF. CDR3 in DNA: TGTGCCATCTCTGGTAGCGGGGGGGCTTCAAATGAGCAGTTCTTC.

V usage is TRBV5-1 and J usage is TRBJ1-6, with 8 bases aligning to TRBD1. The CDR3 has 20 amino acids. J lost 10 bases, V lost 1 base, and 22 bases had no gene match. CDR1 SGHRS and CDR2 YFSETQ come from the germline V gene. CDR3 sequence: CASSLWPPRDRSYGESPLHF. DNA for the CDR3: TGCGCCAGCAGCTTGTGGCCCCCCCGGGACAGGTCGTATGGGGAATCACCCCTCCACTTT.

The V and J genes are TRBV28 and TRBJ1-6; the match to TRBD1 covers 7 bases. The CDR3 is made up of 14 amino acids. Looked up from germline, CDR1 is MDHEN and CDR2 is SYDVKM. V lost 4 bases and J lost 10; bases outside the gene matches: 7. The CDR3 region has the DNA TGTGCCAGCAGTTACAGGGGAAACGACTCACCCCTCCACTTT. As protein: CASSYRGNDSPLHF.

The chain uses TRBV19 and TRBJ1-3; tentative D call: TRBD1 (5 bases). Germline V gene data show CDR1 as LNHDA and CDR2 as SQIVND (reference sequence). The CDR3 is 14 amino acids. V was clipped by 10 bases and J by 0 bases, with 13 bases between them. The CDR3: CATSDTSSGNTIYF. Written as DNA, the CDR3 is TGTGCCACCTCGGACACTTCCTCTGGAAACACCATATATTTT.

This clone was counted between two and nine times. V and J are TRBV4-1 and TRBJ1-1; tentative D call: TRBD1 (5 bases). Germline-derived CDR1 and CDR2 are MGHRA and YSYEKL. With 4 bases removed from V and 1 base from J, the gap between germline ends came to 7 bases. The CDR3 is 13 amino acids. CDR3 amino acids: CASSPGGNTEAFF. CDR3 sequence (DNA): TGCGCCAGCAGCCCCGGGGGGAACACTGAAGCTTTCTTT.

The chain combines TRBV19 with TRBJ2-5; 12 bases match TRBD2. V was pared by 5 bases and J by 7 bases, with 11 bases of the junction left unmatched. The germline V gene has CDR1 LNHDA and CDR2 SQIVND (reference sequence). This CDR3 has 16 amino acids. The DNA for the CDR3 is TGTGCCAGTAGTCGGGGGACTAGCGGGCGCCTAGGGACCCAGTACTTC. Protein: CASSRGTSGRLGTQYF.

This rearrangement joins TRBV4-1 to TRBJ1-2; possible D gene TRBD1, 5 bases. V lost 1 base and J lost 2, with 11 bases in between. The CDR3 consists of 15 residues. Germline V gene data show CDR1 as MGHRA and CDR2 as YSYEKL. The CDR3 region has the DNA TGCGCCAGCAGCCAAGTGGGGCAACCGAACTATGGCTACACCTTC. Translating gives CASSQVGQPNYGYTF.

The chain joins TRBV11-2 to TRBJ1-6; tentative D call: TRBD1 (5 bases). Trimming removed 5 bases from V and 9 bases from J, with 11 bases in between. The CDR3 is 13 residues long. The germline V gene encodes CDR1 SGHAT and CDR2 FQNNGV. The CDR3 nucleotides read TGTGCCAGCAGCGCAGCGGGGGTTTCACCCCTCCACTTT. The encoded protein is CASSAAGVSPLHF.

This clone has a handful of counts. CDR3 loop: CASSPRDRGYTDTQYF. The CDR3 DNA is TGTGCCAGCAGTCCCCGGGACAGGGGGTACACAGATACGCAGTATTTT. The chain employs TRBV28 and TRBJ2-3; 11 nucleotides line up with TRBD1. Per germline, CDR1 MDHEN and CDR2 SYDVKM. This CDR3 region has 16 residues. V lost 5 bases, J lost 2 bases, and 6 bases stayed unmatched.

This chain links TRBV9 with TRBJ2-7; the match to TRBD2 covers 8 bases. This CDR3 region has 13 residues. The J segment lost 5 bases and the V segment lost 4 bases, leaving 5 bases of the junction unmatched. Germline CDR1 SGDLS, CDR2 YYNGEE. The CDR3: CASSRGGRDEQYF. The CDR3 DNA reads TGTGCCAGCAGCCGCGGGGGGAGAGACGAGCAGTACTTC.

V is TRBV5-1 and J is TRBJ2-2, with D tentatively TRBD1 (6 bases). The V gene's germline CDR1 is SGHRS and CDR2 YFSETQ. V shed 5 bases and J shed 3 bases, with 14 bases lying between them. The CDR3 is 15 amino acids. CDR3 amino acids: CASSLKGVDTGELFF. The CDR3 DNA reads as TGCGCCAGCAGTTTAAAGGGGGTAGACACCGGGGAGCTGTTTTTT.

This clone has a single count. The chain recombines TRBV28 with TRBJ1-6, with 9 bases that match TRBD1. J was trimmed by 10 bases and V by 11 bases; bases with no gene match: 6. This CDR3 contains 12 residues. In germline, CDR1 is MDHEN, CDR2 SYDVKM. CDR3 nucleotides: TGTGCCTCACAGGGGGCTGGCTCACCCCTCCACTTT. Translation: CASQGAGSPLHF.

The chain couples TRBV4-1 to TRBJ1-2; TRBD1 agrees at 8 bases. Germline values: CDR1 MGHRA, CDR2 YSYEKL. CDR3 length equals 14 residues. With V trimmed by 0 bases and J by 8 bases, 5 bases remained unmatched. In DNA, the CDR3 is TGCGCCAGCAGCCAAGATCAGGGGGCGCGGGGCTACACCTTC. Protein product: CASSQDQGARGYTF.